This T cell receptor beta chain was captured in a study of CD8 T cells in Susac syndrome. There are 17 residues in the CDR3. CDR1 LGHNA and CDR2 YSLEER come from the germline V gene. Trimming removed 2 bases from V and 4 bases from J, with 18 bases in between. An input of about 0.5 to 1 ug of RNA was subjected to reverse transcription using random hexamers. TCR beta CDR3 was amplified by immunoSEQ multiplex PCR. This amplification extended across 54 Vbeta and 13 Jbeta segments. TCRdb fed the immunoSEQ multiplex PCR reads into MiXCR, producing one record per CDR3 protein. The sample gives 150,000 to 200,000 distinct CDR3 sequences, about 95% of which show up once; 0.1% is in the top ten.

Specimen: CD4+ T cells from PBMCs. This receptor was taken from a human donor in good health. The chain is built from TRBV4-3 and TRBJ2-1; D gene unclear. Here the CDR3 reads CASSQRWAGVGYNEQFF. The CDR3, as DNA: TGCGCCAGCAGCCAAAGGTGGGCCGGAGTGGGATACAATGAGCAGTTCTTC.